This T cell receptor beta chain was found in a study of T-cell reconstitution after alpha-beta-depleted transplantation in children (dated by TCRdb to 2015 to 2016). For context, the study as a whole: T-cell immune reconstitution after TCRalphabeta/CD19-depleted allogeneic hematopoietic cell transplantation in children was quantitatively tracked in the study by means of TCR repertoire profiling.

This clonotype was seen repeatedly, ten times or more. Its target antigen remains unknown. No base qualities exist here, and no much larger clone lies one base off it. Trimming at the junction amounts to 2 bases on V and 5 bases on J, and the germline ends lie 7 bases apart. In the germline V gene, CDR1 corresponds to SGHTA and CDR2 to FQGNSA. Inclusive of the bounding cysteine and phenylalanine, the CDR3 is 13 residues long. The kept DNA is CDR3 alone, 39 bases in frame from the first base. The library was made by PCR. TCRdb lists the instrument as Illumina HiSeq 2500. TCR library preparation used molecular barcoding, with unique molecular identifiers applied to normalize quantification of the TCRbeta repertoire. TCRdb cleaned the public reads at Q25 with fastp, built clones with MiXCR and kept in-frame beta chains. Under each unique CDR3 protein, matching rows form one entry showing the most common genes and DNA. The sample table shows about 610,000 distinct CDR3 sequences, and 8% to 11% are seen once. Clones ranked in the top ten supply about 4.3% of the sample.

The starting material was PBMCs from the stem cell graft donor, obtained from the stem cell graft. The chain couples TRBV7-2 to TRBJ2-1; the D gene cannot be named for sure. The receptor was isolated from a human donor who donated a stem cell graft to a child with acute myeloid leukemia. The DNA sequence is given as TGTGCCAGCAGCTTACACGTAGACAATGAGCAGTTCTTC. Translated, this gives CASSLHVDNEQFF.